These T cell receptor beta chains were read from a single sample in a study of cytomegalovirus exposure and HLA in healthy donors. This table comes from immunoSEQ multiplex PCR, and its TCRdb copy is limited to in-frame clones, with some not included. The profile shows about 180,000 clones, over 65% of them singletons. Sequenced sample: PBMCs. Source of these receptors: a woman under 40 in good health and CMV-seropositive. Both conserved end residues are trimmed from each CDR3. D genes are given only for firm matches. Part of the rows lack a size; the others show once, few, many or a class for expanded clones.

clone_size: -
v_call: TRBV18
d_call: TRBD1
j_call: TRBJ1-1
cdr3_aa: ASSPPAGGTDTEAF

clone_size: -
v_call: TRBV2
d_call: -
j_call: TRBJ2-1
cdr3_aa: ASSESVYSSYNEQF

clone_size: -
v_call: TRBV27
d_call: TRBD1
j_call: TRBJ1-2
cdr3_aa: ASSLDRTGGLGYT

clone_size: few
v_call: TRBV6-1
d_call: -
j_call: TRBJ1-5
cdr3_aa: ASGLGGGMEPQH

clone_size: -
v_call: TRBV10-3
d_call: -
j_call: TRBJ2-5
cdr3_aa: AISEVDRQETQY

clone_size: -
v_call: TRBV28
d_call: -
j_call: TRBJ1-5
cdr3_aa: ASSLQGSGDNQPQH

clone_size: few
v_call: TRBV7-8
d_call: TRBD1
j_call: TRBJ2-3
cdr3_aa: ASSGPKMTGVTDTQY

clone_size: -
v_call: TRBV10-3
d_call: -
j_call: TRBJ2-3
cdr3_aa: AISESPIDTQY

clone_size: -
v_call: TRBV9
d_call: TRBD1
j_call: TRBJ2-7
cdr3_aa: ASSVGGTAYEQY

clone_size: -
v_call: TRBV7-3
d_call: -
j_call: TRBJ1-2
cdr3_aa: ASSAPAPGYGYT

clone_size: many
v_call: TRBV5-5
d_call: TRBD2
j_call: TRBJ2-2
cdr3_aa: ATRTSGSIGELF

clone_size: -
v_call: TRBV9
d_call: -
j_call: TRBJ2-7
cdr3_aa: ASSVVAVDPYEQY

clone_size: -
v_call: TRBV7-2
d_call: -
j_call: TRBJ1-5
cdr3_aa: ASSLGGRGWEPQH

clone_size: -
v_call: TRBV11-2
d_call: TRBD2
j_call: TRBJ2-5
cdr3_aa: ASSPTGSGALETQY

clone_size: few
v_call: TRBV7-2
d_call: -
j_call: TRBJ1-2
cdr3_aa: ASSLVGANYGYT

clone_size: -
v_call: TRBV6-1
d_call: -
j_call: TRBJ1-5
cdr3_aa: ASAFSGHNQPQH

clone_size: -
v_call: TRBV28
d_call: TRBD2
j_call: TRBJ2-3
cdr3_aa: ASSFGAGGTDTQY

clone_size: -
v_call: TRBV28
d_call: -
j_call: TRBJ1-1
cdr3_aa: ASITRNSFGRGRRFGAF

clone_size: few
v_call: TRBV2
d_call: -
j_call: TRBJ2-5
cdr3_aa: ASKWSFQETQY

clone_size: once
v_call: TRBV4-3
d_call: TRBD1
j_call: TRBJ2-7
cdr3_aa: ASSQDRPDRVRVSYEQY

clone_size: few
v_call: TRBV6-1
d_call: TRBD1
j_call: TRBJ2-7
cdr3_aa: ASSEATGGSYEQY

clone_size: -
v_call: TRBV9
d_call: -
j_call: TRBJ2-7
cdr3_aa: ASSFRLGSYEQY

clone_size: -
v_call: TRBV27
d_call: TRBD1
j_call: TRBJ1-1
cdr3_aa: ASRRTGVDTEAF

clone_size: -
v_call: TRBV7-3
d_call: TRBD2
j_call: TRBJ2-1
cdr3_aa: ASSLEDLAGAYNEQF

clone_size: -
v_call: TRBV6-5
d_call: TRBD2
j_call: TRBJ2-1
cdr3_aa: ASRWTSGYNEQF

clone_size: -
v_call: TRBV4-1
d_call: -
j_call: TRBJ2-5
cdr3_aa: ASSRMTVQETQY

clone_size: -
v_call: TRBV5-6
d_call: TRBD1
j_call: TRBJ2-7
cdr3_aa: ASSVRQGVFTYEQY

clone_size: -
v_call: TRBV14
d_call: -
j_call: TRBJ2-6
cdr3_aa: ASSPSGANVLT

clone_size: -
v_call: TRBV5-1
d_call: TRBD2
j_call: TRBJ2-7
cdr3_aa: ASSLVLAGGDEQY

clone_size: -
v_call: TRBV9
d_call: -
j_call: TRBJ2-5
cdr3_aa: ASSPGRGWEETQY

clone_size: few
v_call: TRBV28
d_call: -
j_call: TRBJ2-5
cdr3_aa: ASRPNNVGETQY

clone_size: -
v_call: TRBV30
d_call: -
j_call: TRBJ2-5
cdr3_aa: AWRRVAHQETQY

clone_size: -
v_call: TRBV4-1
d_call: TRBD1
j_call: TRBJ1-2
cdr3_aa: ASSLGQAYGYT

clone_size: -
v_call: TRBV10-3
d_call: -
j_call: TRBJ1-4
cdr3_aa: AISEVGGEKLF

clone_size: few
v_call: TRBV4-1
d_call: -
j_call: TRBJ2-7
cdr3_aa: ASSQLSLLADEQY

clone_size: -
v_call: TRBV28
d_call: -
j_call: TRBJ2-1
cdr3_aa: ASSFGTPTPLHNEQF

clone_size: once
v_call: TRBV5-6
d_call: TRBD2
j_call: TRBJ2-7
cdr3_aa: ASSTGLESFTYEQY

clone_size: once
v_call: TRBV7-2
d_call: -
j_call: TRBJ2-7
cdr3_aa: ASSPAGPGVSEQY

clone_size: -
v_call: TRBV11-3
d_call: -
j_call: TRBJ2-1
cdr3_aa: ASSLVMGPSYNEQF

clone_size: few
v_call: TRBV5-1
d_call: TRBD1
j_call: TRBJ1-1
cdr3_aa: ASSPGDRGVNTEAF

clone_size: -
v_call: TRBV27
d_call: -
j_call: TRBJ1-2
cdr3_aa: ASSQAGPYYGYT

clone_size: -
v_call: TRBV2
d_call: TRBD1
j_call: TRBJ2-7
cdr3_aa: ASSEGDRFLEQY